These 13 T cell receptor beta chains share one sample of origin, sequenced in a study of TIL therapy for anti-PD-1-resistant metastatic lung cancer. As to time point: pre-treatment sample, taken before nivolumab and TIL therapy. The tumor samples were excised metastases, mostly pleural nodules or supraclavicular lymph nodes. This was the immunoSEQ v3 assay. Libraries were prepared by immunoSEQ multiplex PCR; TCRdb keeps only in-frame clonotypes and omits some of them. Counted here are tens of thousands of clones, around 64% occurring once; the ten biggest clones make up 4.5% to 7%. Sequenced material: tumor tissue, taken at baseline. These receptors originate from a person aged 25 to 85 with non-small cell lung cancer.

V and J are TRBV10-2 and TRBJ1-1; D perhaps matches TRBD1 (6 bases). The CDR3 runs 14 residues. CDR1 is WSHSY and CDR2 is SAAADI in the germline V gene. V was shortened by 6 bases and J by 4 bases, with 15 bases between the two germline ends. This CDR3 reads CASRDSGRRTEAFF. As DNA, the CDR3 is TGCGCCAGCAGGGACAGCGGGCGTCGCACTGAAGCTTTCTTT.

The sample holds one count of this clone. The chain links TRBV7-9 to TRBJ2-7, with a tentative D call TRBD1 (6 bases). Germline V lookup: CDR1 SEHNR, CDR2 FQNEAQ (reference sequence). The V end lost 5 bases, the J end lost 4 bases, and 12 bases lay between the germline ends. This CDR3 has 13 amino acids. The CDR3, as DNA: TGTGCCAGCAGCCTTAGTGACAGGTACGAGCAGTACTTC. Amino acid sequence: CASSLSDRYEQYF.

The J gene is TRBJ2-1, the V gene TRBV5-1, with 9 bases identical to TRBD2. Germline V gives CDR1 SGHRS, CDR2 YFSETQ. The CDR3 sequence is 16 residues long. The J segment lost 1 base and the V segment lost 2 bases, leaving 4 bases of the junction unmatched. The CDR3 spells CASSFGLASSYNEQFF. CDR3 in DNA: TGCGCCAGCAGCTTCGGACTAGCGAGTTCCTACAATGAGCAGTTCTTC.

This clone was seen just once. CDR3 bases: TGTGCCAGTAGTAGCCCCCCGTTTGGGACAGAGAGGAACACTGAAGCTTTCTTT. It is translated as CASSSPPFGTERNTEAFF. The rearrangement links TRBV19 to TRBJ1-1, with TRBD1 identical over 7 bases. The J segment lost 1 base and the V segment lost 4 bases, leaving 15 bases of the junction unmatched. Germline lookup yields CDR1 LNHDA and CDR2 SQIVND (reference sequence). This CDR3 is built from 18 residues. The variable domain in full, completed from reference TRBV19 and TRBJ1-1, reads DGGITQSPKYLFRKEGQNVTLSCEQNLNHDAMYWYRQDPGQGLRLIYYSQIVNDFQKGDIAEGYSVSREKKESFPLTVTSAQKNPTAFYLCASSSPPFGTERNTEAFFGQGTRLTVV.

This sequence joins TRBV6-5 and TRBJ1-6; 9 bases fit TRBD1. The germline V gene encodes CDR1 MNHEY and CDR2 SVGAGI. J gave up 6 bases and V 6 bases, and 6 bases lay outside the gene matches. The CDR3 covers 15 residues. This CDR3 is CASSSTGGGNSPLHF. The CDR3 DNA sequence: TGTGCCAGCAGCTCCACAGGGGGCGGTAATTCACCCCTCCACTTT.

V usage is TRBV11-2 and J usage is TRBJ2-6, with TRBD2 matching 9 bases. Germline loops: CDR1 SGHAT, CDR2 FQNNGV. The CDR3 consists of 18 residues. V lost 5 bases and J lost 0; bases outside the gene matches: 8. CDR3 sequence: CASSESSGGSSGANVLTF. The CDR3 DNA reads TGTGCCAGCAGCGAAAGTAGCGGGGGTTCCTCTGGGGCCAACGTCCTGACTTTC.

CDR3 region: CASSQVGRLSNYGYTF. The DNA of the CDR3 is TGTGCCAGCAGCCAAGTGGGCAGACTATCTAACTATGGCTACACCTTC. The chain carries TRBV14 and TRBJ1-2; D ambiguous. This CDR3 is 16 amino acids long. The V gene lost 1 base and the J gene lost 0 bases, with 12 bases spanning the gap. CDR1 is SGHDN, CDR2 FVKESK, per germline.

The rearrangement links TRBV10-1 to TRBJ2-1, with TRBD2 matching over 7 bases. The CDR3 spans 13 residues. The ends lost 8 bases at V and 3 bases at J; junction bases unmatched: 4. CDR1 and CDR2 from the germline V gene are WNHNN and SYGVQD (reference sequence). CDR3 protein: CASPGLDYNEQFF. For the CDR3, the DNA is TGCGCCAGCCCTGGACTAGACTACAATGAGCAGTTCTTC.

The V call is TRBV28, the J call TRBJ1-6; D is unclear. The CDR3 is made up of 11 amino acids. Germline values: CDR1 MDHEN, CDR2 SYDVKM. V was clipped by 6 bases and J by 7 bases, with 4 bases between them. Here the CDR3 reads CASSKNSPLHF. As DNA, the CDR3 is TGTGCCAGCAGCAAGAATTCACCCCTCCACTTT. Filled out from reference TRBV28 and TRBJ1-6, the complete variable domain reads DVKVTQSSRYLVKRTGEKVFLECVQDMDHENMFWYRQDPGLGLRLIYFSYDVKMKEKGDIPEGYSVSREKKERFSLILESASTNQTSMYLCASSKNSPLHFGNGTRLTVT.

V is TRBV15 and J is TRBJ2-5, with D possibly matching TRBD2 (7 bases). The J call is in doubt because the DNA end fits TRBJ2-7 better. CDR1 is LNHNV and CDR2 is YYDKDF in the germline V gene (reference sequence). This CDR3 spans 14 amino acids. CDR3 nucleotides: TGTGCCACCAGCAGATGGGGGGGCAACTACGAGCAGTACTTC. This translates into CATSRWGGNYEQYF.

The genes are TRBV15 and TRBJ1-2, with a tentative D call TRBD1 (5 bases). Trimming shortened V by 1 base and J by 14 bases, and 17 bases separated the two germline ends. This CDR3 contains 13 residues. Germline assignment: CDR1 LNHNV and CDR2 YYDKDF (reference sequence). In DNA, the CDR3 is TGTGCCACCAGCAGAGGCCGTATGTGGGACTTTACCTTC. As protein: CATSRGRMWDFTF.

This chain uses TRBV28 with TRBJ1-1; tentatively, D is TRBD1 (5 bases). Germline V CDR1 and CDR2: MDHEN, SYDVKM. The CDR3 has 14 residues. V lost 6 bases and J 1 base, leaving 12 bases between the germline ends. CDR3 in DNA: TGTGCCAGCAGGTCCAATGGGGGGAACACTGAAGCTTTCTTT. Protein sequence: CASRSNGGNTEAFF.

This clone was seen a handful of times. V gene TRBV6-5 combines with J gene TRBJ2-1, with TRBD2 matching over 13 bases. The CDR3 runs to 15 residues. Per germline, CDR1 MNHEY and CDR2 SVGAGI. With 4 bases clipped from V and 8 bases from J, the junction kept 5 bases outside the gene matches. CDR3 in DNA: TGTGCCAGCAGTTCACTAGCGGGAGGGCCCTATGAGCAGTTCTTC. It encodes CASSSLAGGPYEQFF.